This record covers a single T cell receptor beta chain. This record belongs to a study of blood T cell repertoires in COVID-19. Background on the study: The United States, Italy and Spain supplied acute and convalescent COVID-19 samples. PBMCs, B-cell-depleted T cells, or T cells were the source of the cDNA or gDNA that made up the material.

Method: immunoSEQ multiplex PCR; TCRdb's copy keeps in-frame clones and lacks some. The profile shows 100,000 to 150,000 clones, around 87% of them singletons. The TCR originated in a woman aged 55-70 years with acute or convalescent COVID-19. Sequencing was done on a sample of peripheral blood.

CDR3 bases: TGCGCCAGCAGCCCGGACAGGGGTCGAGGCACTGAAGCTTTCTTT. Its translation is CASSPDRGRGTEAFF. V is TRBV5-1 and J is TRBJ1-1, with 9 bases aligning to TRBD1. V lost 4 bases and J lost 4; bases outside the gene matches: 8. The CDR3 spans 15 residues. The germline V gene encodes CDR1 SGHRS and CDR2 YFSETQ.